These T cell receptor beta chains were read from a single sample in a study of T cells in tumors after PD-1 blockade. Sequencing used immunoSEQ multiplex PCR; TCRdb keeps in-frame clones, though not all of them. The profile shows roughly 48,000 clones, 81% of them singletons. The material was PBMCs, obtained before anti-PD-1 treatment. The source of these receptors is a human donor with basal cell carcinoma. CDR3s include the opening cysteine and the closing phenylalanine or tryptophan. Fields, in order: J gene, V gene, D gene, clone size, CDR3 DNA, CDR3 protein. D genes are given only for firm matches. Size tells how often a clone was seen (once, few, many) or the class of an expanded clone, and some rows leave it out.

TRBJ2-4,TRBV7-9,-,-,TGTGCCAGCAGCTTATGGAATGAGGGGAAAAACATTCAGTACTTC,CASSLWNEGKNIQYF
TRBJ1-1,TRBV19,-,-,TGTGCCAGTAGTCCGACGGGGGGGAACACTGAAGCTTTCTTT,CASSPTGGNTEAFF
TRBJ2-1,TRBV28,-,few,TGTGCCAGCAGTTTATTGGAGGGACACAATGAGCAGTTCTTC,CASSLLEGHNEQFF
TRBJ1-2,TRBV30,-,-,TGTGCCTGGAGTGTACGGCAGGGTACTGGCTACACCTTC,CAWSVRQGTGYTF
TRBJ1-5,TRBV7-6,-,few,TGTGCCAGCAGCTTAAATCCCTACTCCGGCAATCAGCCCCAGCATTTT,CASSLNPYSGNQPQHF
TRBJ1-2,TRBV25-1,TRBD1,-,TGTGCCAGCAGGGCCGGGACAGGTATCTATGGCTACACCTTC,CASRAGTGIYGYTF
TRBJ1-1,TRBV3-1/TRBV3-2,TRBD1,-,TGTGCCAGCAGCCAGACCTCCGGGACAGGGGAAGTAGAAGCTTTCTTT,CASSQTSGTGEVEAFF
TRBJ1-2,TRBV27,-,-,TGTGCCAGCAGTCCCCTTGGGGGGGACGGTTCGTATGGCTACACCTTC,CASSPLGGDGSYGYTF
TRBJ2-3,TRBV3-1/TRBV3-2,-,-,TGTGCCAGCAGCCAAGGAGTGGATAGGACAGATACGCAGTATTTT,CASSQGVDRTDTQYF
TRBJ1-1,TRBV7-8,-,-,TGTGCCAGCAGCCCCGGGACGGGGACTATGAACACTGAAGCTTTCTTT,CASSPGTGTMNTEAFF
TRBJ2-5,TRBV29-1,-,-,TGCAGCGTTTTGGCCCTCGGCGAGACCCAGTACTTC,CSVLALGETQYF
TRBJ1-2,TRBV28,-,-,TGTGCCAGCAGTTTTCAGGGAAGAGGCTACACCTTC,CASSFQGRGYTF
TRBJ2-3,TRBV24-1,TRBD1,-,TGTGCCACCAGTGTTGATTGGACAGGGCGGTATACGCAGTATTTT,CATSVDWTGRYTQYF
TRBJ2-2,TRBV6-4,-,-,TGTGCCAGCAGTGACTCGAAAGTCGGGGGATTGGCCGGGGAGCTGTTTTTT,CASSDSKVGGLAGELFF
TRBJ1-6,TRBV4-2,TRBD1,-,TGTGCCAGCAGCCAAGATGTAACAGGGGGCAATTCACCCCTCCACTTT,CASSQDVTGGNSPLHF
TRBJ2-5,TRBV7-8,TRBD2,-,TGTGCCAGCAGCTCATCGGGAGGCACGTTAACCCAAGAGACCCAGTACTTC,CASSSSGGTLTQETQYF
TRBJ1-5,TRBV6-2/TRBV6-3,-,-,TGTGCCAGCAGTTCGGGGGGCACCAATCAGCCCCAGCATTTT,CASSSGGTNQPQHF
TRBJ1-2,TRBV6-5,TRBD1,once,TGTGCCAGCAGTTACTCGGGACAGGGGGGCTATGGCTACACCTTC,CASSYSGQGGYGYTF
TRBJ1-2,TRBV6-5,TRBD1,-,TGTGCCAGCAGCGAGACAGGGGGGAACGGCTACACCTTC,CASSETGGNGYTF
TRBJ2-4,TRBV28,-,once,TGTGCCAGCAGTCTAACAGGGAGGGATACCAAAAACATTCAGTACTTC,CASSLTGRDTKNIQYF
TRBJ2-3,TRBV10-1,TRBD1,-,TGCGCCAGCTTGGCTTCTTGCCGGGACAGACTCAGCACAGATACGCAGTATTTT,CASLASCRDRLSTDTQYF
TRBJ2-3,TRBV27,TRBD2,-,TGTGCCAGCAGGATACTAGCGGGGGGACGAACAGATACGCAGTATTTT,CASRILAGGRTDTQYF
TRBJ2-2,TRBV19,-,-,TGTGCCAGTAGTGTTTCCGGGACATTCACCGGGGAGCTGTTTTTT,CASSVSGTFTGELFF
TRBJ2-2,TRBV19,TRBD2,-,TGTGCCAGTTCTTCAGCGGGGCGGAACACCGGGGAGCTGTTTTTT,CASSSAGRNTGELFF
TRBJ2-1,TRBV10-1,TRBD1,-,TGCGCCAGCAGGCAGACAGGGGATTCTTACTCCTACAATGAGCAGTTCTTC,CASRQTGDSYSYNEQFF
TRBJ2-7,TRBV6-2/TRBV6-3,-,once,TGTGCCAGCAGTTATCCCGGGACGTGGACCTTC,CASSYPGTWTF
TRBJ2-7,TRBV29-1,-,-,TGCAGCCCTAGTAGTAGTAGGCCCGGGACCTCAAAAAACTACGAGCAGTACTTC,CSPSSSRPGTSKNYEQYF
TRBJ2-3,TRBV23-1,TRBD2,-,TGCGCCAGCAGTCCAAGCGGGGGTAAGGATACGCAGTATTTT,CASSPSGGKDTQYF
TRBJ1-5,TRBV6-5,-,-,TGTGCCAGCAGAGATACAGGGATTAACAATCAGCCCCAGCATTTT,CASRDTGINNQPQHF
TRBJ2-5,TRBV6-6,TRBD1,-,TGTGCCAGCAGGGACAGGGTGGCAGAGACCCAGTACTTC,CASRDRVAETQYF
TRBJ1-1,TRBV13,-,-,TGTGCCAGCAGCTTCCCGACAGGCCCGAACACTGAAGCTTTCTTT,CASSFPTGPNTEAFF
TRBJ2-5,TRBV3-1/TRBV3-2,TRBD2,-,TGTGCCAGCAGCCAAGATCAGTCAGCGGGGGTTTGGGAGACCCAGTACTTC,CASSQDQSAGVWETQYF
TRBJ2-1,TRBV29-1,TRBD1,-,TGCAGCGTTACGAACCGGGACAGGGGGTCCTACAATGAGCAGTTCTTC,CSVTNRDRGSYNEQFF
TRBJ2-7,TRBV7-8,TRBD2,-,TGTGCCAGCAGCTCCCGCCGGTTTGGGGGGGACTACGAGCAGTACTTC,CASSSRRFGGDYEQYF
TRBJ2-1,TRBV20-1,-,-,TGCAGTGCTAGAGATACGACTGAGCAGTTCTTC,CSARDTTEQFF
TRBJ2-5,TRBV30,TRBD2,-,TGTGCCTGGAGTGTAACGGGGGGGGTAGAGACCCAGTACTTC,CAWSVTGGVETQYF
TRBJ1-5,TRBV28,TRBD1,once,TGTGCCAGCAGTCGCGGACAGGGGTTAGGTTCGGTTGATCAGCCCCAGCATTTT,CASSRGQGLGSVDQPQHF
TRBJ1-3,TRBV6-6,-,-,TGTGCCACGGCCCGGGGAAACACCATATATTTT,CATARGNTIYF
TRBJ2-7,TRBV15,-,-,TGTGCCACCAGCAGAGGTGGTTTGGGGGCTTACGAGCAGTACTTC,CATSRGGLGAYEQYF
TRBJ1-2,TRBV2,TRBD1,-,TGTGCCAGCAGGGGGACGACAGGGAATGGCTACACCTTC,CASRGTTGNGYTF
TRBJ1-6,TRBV3-1/TRBV3-2,TRBD1,-,TGTGCCAGCAGCCAAGATTTTAAAGTACAGGGGGAATCACCCCTCCACTTT,CASSQDFKVQGESPLHF
TRBJ2-1,TRBV5-1,-,-,TGCGCCAGCAGCTTGGGAAGGAGGGTGGACAATGAGCAGTTCTTC,CASSLGRRVDNEQFF
TRBJ2-1,TRBV7-9,TRBD2,-,TGTGCCAGCAGCAAAGGGACTAGTTTCAATGAGCAGTTCTTC,CASSKGTSFNEQFF
TRBJ1-1,TRBV27,-,-,TGTGCCAGCAGTTTATGGGCCGGGATGAACACTGAAGCTTTCTTT,CASSLWAGMNTEAFF
TRBJ2-1,TRBV6-5,-,-,TGTGCCAGCAGTTACGACAGAGCCTACTACAATGAGCAGTTCTTC,CASSYDRAYYNEQFF
TRBJ2-6,TRBV7-6,TRBD1,few,TGTGCCAGCAGCTTAGCTCAAACCGGGACAGGGACTGGGGCCAACGTCCTGACTTTC,CASSLAQTGTGTGANVLTF
TRBJ2-5,TRBV9,TRBD1,-,TGTGCCAGCAGCGTAGACCGGACAGGGGAGGGGGAGACCCAGTACTTC,CASSVDRTGEGETQYF
TRBJ2-5,TRBV5-1,-,-,TGCGCCAGCAGCTTCCAAGAGACCCAGTACTTC,CASSFQETQYF
TRBJ2-5,TRBV2,TRBD2,-,TGTGCCAGCGAGGCGGGGGTAGAGACCCAGTACTTC,CASEAGVETQYF
TRBJ2-7,TRBV10-2,-,-,TGCGCCAGCACTCAGGGGTCGTCGAGCGAGCAGTACTTC,CASTQGSSSEQYF
TRBJ2-1,TRBV12-3/TRBV12-4,TRBD1,-,TGTGCCAGCAGTTATCAGGGGGTGCAGTTCTTC,CASSYQGVQFF
TRBJ2-1,TRBV9,TRBD2,-,TGTGCCAGCAGCGTTTCCGGGACTAGTTCGTATGAGCAGTTCTTC,CASSVSGTSSYEQFF
TRBJ1-1,TRBV25-1,-,-,TGTGCCAGCAGTGAACCGTATACTGAAGCTTTCTTT,CASSEPYTEAFF
TRBJ2-1,TRBV29-1,TRBD1,-,TGCAGCGTTGAGGGGGACAGGGGGTCCTACAATGAGCAGTTCTTC,CSVEGDRGSYNEQFF
TRBJ2-7,TRBV30,-,-,TGTGCCTGGTCCCCCCGACAAAGGGGCTACGAGCAGTACTTC,CAWSPRQRGYEQYF
TRBJ2-1,TRBV21-1,-,-,TGTGCCAGCAGCAAAGTGAAGGGGCGGGGGGCCTCCAATGAGCAGTTCTTC,CASSKVKGRGASNEQFF